Here is one TCR beta chain with its context. The data were taken from a study of T cell changes during pregnancy in multiple sclerosis. CDR1 is SGHAT and CDR2 is FQDESV in the germline V gene (reference sequence). V shed 8 bases, J shed 0 bases, and the junction held 4 bases outside the gene matches. The CDR3 has 14 amino acids. TCRdb keeps only in-frame clones here, not all; method: immunoSEQ multiplex PCR. Altogether tens of thousands of clones are present, roughly 92% being singletons, with the ten largest covering less than 2%. The source of this sequence is a female donor in good health, enrolled as a control in a pregnancy study. Sequenced here: peripheral blood, sampled in the third trimester of pregnancy. The J gene is TRBJ2-3, the V gene TRBV11-1; 8 bases agree with TRBD2. The CDR3 sequence is CASVSGGSTDTQYF. Written as DNA, the CDR3 is TGTGCCAGCGTATCGGGGGGGAGCACAGATACGCAGTATTTT.